This T cell receptor (beta chain) emerged from a study of response to subunit inactivated influenza vaccine. The CDR3 spans 16 residues. V was trimmed by 3 bases and J by 3 bases, leaving 15 bases between them. Looked up from germline, CDR1 is LNHNV and CDR2 is YYDKDF (reference sequence). TCRdb called the RT-PCR reads again in MiXCR, with one record for every CDR3 protein. The profile shows approximately 530,000 distinct CDR3 sequences, roughly 7.9% of them singletons. Findings and limits, study-wide: Each seasonal influenza vaccination recruits few new T cells, the authors suggested.

Concerning this clonotype itself: Its antigen is not known.

This sample comprised PBMCs from blood, obtained roughly 24 months after vaccination. This chain uses TRBV15 with TRBJ1-5; maybe TRBD1 (5 bases). The receptor was isolated from a man between 50 and 69 years old who received an inactivated influenza vaccine. CDR3 amino acids: CATSSGHEGFNQPQHF. Written as DNA, the CDR3 is TGTGCCACCAGCAGCGGTCATGAGGGGTTCAATCAGCCCCAGCATTTT.